There are a few counts of the clone carrying this T cell receptor (beta chain). The target antigen is unknown. This entry is derived from a study of cytomegalovirus exposure and HLA in healthy donors. Broader study findings: HLA restriction was apparent for most CMV-associated TCR beta chains in a later analysis. What a later analysis showed was that several of the most significant clusters appeared linked to common viral pathogens. Most sequenced TCRs were rare (though some public TCRs occurred in many donors).

Primers for the PCR totalled 60 Vbeta and 13 Jbeta. Repertoires were generated with immunoSEQ multiplex PCR, while TCRdb's copy carries only in-frame clones and drops some. This table has under 120,000 clones, 70% to 80% appearing once. The length of the CDR3 is 21 residues. Germline-derived CDR1 and CDR2 are MDHEN and SYDVKM. After removal of 4 bases from V and 9 bases from J, the junction contained 23 bases not matched to a gene. The chain uses TRBV28 and TRBJ2-1; 14 bases are a match to TRBD2. The TCR comes from a female donor in good health and CMV-seropositive. Sequenced: PBMCs. The CDR3 DNA sequence: TGTGCCAGCAGTTCTTGGCAGACTAGCGGGAGGGCCGCTCTGCTCATTGGTGAGCAGTTCTTC. It encodes CASSSWQTSGRAALLIGEQFF.